These 17 T cell receptor beta chains came from one sample sequenced in a study of T cells in Graves' hyperthyroidism and ophthalmopathy. Amplification yielded TCR beta CDR3 regions, with RNA transcripts as the source. HTBI primers were employed in a first-round RT-PCR of the TCR CDR3. MiXCR, run by TCRdb on the multiplex PCR reads, gives a single entry per CDR3 protein. Among around 350,000 distinct CDR3 sequences listed, approximately 19% were seen once. The sequenced sample consisted of blood. These receptors were obtained from a woman younger than 35 with Graves' hyperthyroidism.

The V and J genes are TRBV6-4 and TRBJ2-7, with D possibly being TRBD1 (5 bases). The CDR3 consists of 15 residues. The V gene lost 5 bases and the J gene lost 0 bases, with 14 bases spanning the gap. The germline gives CDR1 MRHNA, CDR2 SNTAGT. CDR3 region: CASSFPERGSYEQYF. The CDR3 DNA reads TGTGCCAGCAGTTTCCCCGAAAGGGGCTCCTACGAGCAGTACTTC.

This clonotype was recorded once. The chain is built from TRBV20-1 and TRBJ1-2; tentatively, D is TRBD1 (5 bases). Trimming left V 0 bases short and J 6 bases short, with 11 bases between. Germline values: CDR1 DFQATT, CDR2 SNEGSKA (reference sequence). The CDR3 is 13 residues long. The chain's CDR3 is CSARDAGSDGYTF. The CDR3 coding sequence is TGCAGTGCTAGAGATGCAGGGTCGGATGGCTACACCTTC.

This clonotype was counted ten times or more. This chain connects TRBV20-1 to TRBJ2-7, with D maybe TRBD1 (6 bases). Germline V lookup: CDR1 DFQATT, CDR2 SNEGSKA (reference sequence). Trimming took 0 bases from V and 3 from J, leaving 18 bases between them. The CDR3 is 16 amino acids. CDR3 DNA: TGCAGTGCTAGAGATTCAAGACGACAGGCCATCTACGAGCAGTACTTC. It yields the protein CSARDSRRQAIYEQYF.

This clonotype was seen ten or more times. The genes are TRBV5-1 and TRBJ2-2; D is perhaps TRBD1 or TRBD2 (5 bases each). The V and J ends lost 4 bases and 3 bases respectively, with 16 bases between them. In germline, CDR1 is SGHRS, CDR2 YFSETQ. The CDR3 has 16 amino acids. The CDR3 DNA is TGCGCCAGCAGCGCCAGTTGGGACGGCTACACCGGGGAGCTGTTTTTT. Translation gives CASSASWDGYTGELFF. The full variable domain, with the rest looked up from reference TRBV5-1 and TRBJ2-2, is KAGVTQTPRYLIKTRGQQVTLSCSPISGHRSVSWYQQTPGQGLQFLFEYFSETQRNKGNFPGRFSGRQFSNSRSEMNVSTLELGDSALYLCASSASWDGYTGELFFGEGSRLTVL.

Ten or more counts support this clonotype. This chain connects TRBV6-1 to TRBJ2-5, with 9 nucleotides matching TRBD2. V trimming: 2 bases; J trimming: 5 bases; junction bases outside the gene matches: 6. CDR1 is MNHNS, CDR2 SASEGT, per germline. This CDR3 contains 15 residues. The CDR3 DNA reads TGTGCCAGCAGTGAACCAAAGCGGGGGGTTGAGACCCAGTACTTC. This encodes CASSEPKRGVETQYF.

CDR3 sequence: CASSPPKVLQETQYF. For the CDR3, the DNA is TGTGCCAGCTCACCACCGAAGGTACTCCAAGAGACCCAGTACTTC. The chain joins TRBV18 to TRBJ2-5; D is unresolved. Trimming pared 0 bases from V and 1 base from J, leaving 9 bases between. The CDR3 totals 15 residues. CDR1 KGHSH and CDR2 LQKENI come from the germline V gene.

V and J are TRBV20-1 and TRBJ2-7, with 10 nucleotides matching TRBD2. Trimming took 4 bases from V and 7 from J; bases not matched to a gene: 10. Germline V gene data show CDR1 as DFQATT and CDR2 as SNEGSKA (reference sequence). This CDR3 contains 14 residues. The CDR3 sequence is CSAIIAGGHREQYF. CDR3 nucleotide sequence: TGCAGTGCTATTATAGCGGGGGGCCATCGGGAGCAGTACTTC.

This clonotype was counted at least ten times. The V gene is TRBV20-1, the J gene TRBJ1-2, with D possibly matching TRBD1 (5 bases). CDR3 size: 13 residues. The germline V and J ends were trimmed by 0 bases and 3 bases, with 8 bases remaining between them. Germline V gene data show CDR1 as DFQATT and CDR2 as SNEGSKA (reference sequence). CDR3 amino acids: CSARDGGYYGYTF. CDR3 DNA: TGCAGTGCTAGAGATGGGGGGTACTATGGCTACACCTTC.

This clonotype came up many times. The genes are TRBV6-5 and TRBJ1-2; D unclear. Between the trimmed V and J ends, which lost 7 bases and 2 bases, there was a span of 14 bases. This CDR3 contains 14 residues. Per germline, CDR1 MNHEY and CDR2 SVGAGI. Written as DNA, the CDR3 is TGTGCCAGCACCCCGGGGTCATCAAACTATGGCTACACCTTC. This translates into CASTPGSSNYGYTF.

This clonotype was seen at least ten times. This chain connects TRBV2 to TRBJ1-3, with 7 positions matching TRBD1. CDR3 length equals 14 residues. V lost 7 bases, J lost 4 bases, and 7 bases stayed unmatched. Germline values: CDR1 SNHLY, CDR2 FYNNEI. CDR3 region: CASIEGAKGNTIYF. CDR3 nucleotide sequence: TGTGCCAGCATCGAGGGGGCGAAAGGAAACACCATATATTTT.

This clonotype showed up just a few times. The chain employs TRBV12-3 or TRBV12-4 and TRBJ2-2; TRBD1 agrees at 10 bases. J was trimmed by 8 bases and V by 5 bases; bases with no gene match: 8. The CDR3 loop spans 15 amino acids. In DNA, the CDR3 is TGTGCCAGCAGTCCCGGGACAGGGGCCCTTGGGGAGCTGTTTTTT. It codes for CASSPGTGALGELFF.

This clonotype has ten or more counts. The J gene is TRBJ1-5, the V gene TRBV20-1, with 7 bases fitting TRBD1. The CDR3 spans 14 residues. J was trimmed by 5 bases and V by 5 bases; bases with no gene match: 9. Germline V gene data show CDR1 as DFQATT and CDR2 as SNEGSKA (reference sequence). CDR3 loop: CSAGPTGVDQPQHF. CDR3 coding DNA: TGCAGTGCTGGACCAACAGGGGTAGATCAGCCCCAGCATTTT.

V is TRBV4-1 and J is TRBJ2-7; D assignment may be TRBD1 or TRBD2 (5 bases each). This CDR3 contains 15 residues. The V gene lost 1 base and the J gene lost 0 bases, with 10 bases spanning the gap. Germline CDR1 MGHRA, CDR2 YSYEKL. Here the CDR3 DNA reads TGCGCCAGCAGCCAAGGGGGGAGCTTCTCCTACGAGCAGTACTTC. The encoded protein is CASSQGGSFSYEQYF.

This clonotype has a handful of counts. A read error may be the cause here, since a much bigger clone is one base away. This chain links TRBV20-1 with TRBJ1-5; 9 nucleotides agree with TRBD1. Germline trimming cut 5 bases from V and 7 bases from J; bases unmatched to any gene: 6. CDR3 length: 13 amino acids. Germline lookup yields CDR1 DFQATT and CDR2 SNEGSKA (reference sequence). The CDR3 protein is CSASGTGSQPQHF. CDR3 bases: TGCAGTGCTTCCGGGACAGGGAGCCAGCCCCAGCATTTT.

The chain joins TRBV27 to TRBJ1-1, with D possibly being TRBD1 (5 bases). Germline CDR1 reads MNHEY; CDR2 reads SMNVEV (reference sequence). This CDR3 comprises 14 residues. Trimming pared 4 bases from V and 4 bases from J, leaving 13 bases between. The CDR3 loop reads CASSWGGWGTEAFF. CDR3 sequence (DNA): TGTGCCAGCAGTTGGGGGGGATGGGGCACTGAAGCTTTCTTT.

This clonotype showed up just a few times. This chain connects TRBV6-5 to TRBJ2-7, with 11 bases matching TRBD1. V shed 2 bases, J shed 6 bases, and the junction held 3 bases outside the gene matches. CDR3 size: 14 residues. Per germline, CDR1 MNHEY and CDR2 SVGAGI. CDR3 bases: TGTGCCAGCAGTTACCGGGACAGGGGGTTCGAGCAGTACTTC. It yields the protein CASSYRDRGFEQYF.

The CDR3 region has the DNA TGTGCCAGCAGTTACGGGACAGGGGGCACGTACCAAGAGACCCAGTACTTC. It specifies CASSYGTGGTYQETQYF. This chain joins TRBV6-5 and TRBJ2-5, with TRBD1 matching 12 bases. The ends lost 2 bases at V and 0 bases at J; junction bases unmatched: 4. Looked up from germline, CDR1 is MNHEY and CDR2 is SVGAGI. The CDR3 consists of 17 residues.